Sequencing of this TCR beta chain was carried out in a study of shared clonotypes between healthy human individuals (TCRdb year 2020). Describing the broader study: Three men and two women, aged 18 to 49 years, made up the cohort. Per donor, leukapheresis produced somewhere between about 0.94 and 9.5 billion PBMCs. Different laboratories and diverse techniques were used to prepare libraries and sequence TCR repertoires, to increase sequencing depth and limit assay-specific biases. The study deeply sequenced blood TCR repertoires of about five healthy adults to estimate repertoire size and the extent of clonotype sharing between individuals. Per donor, three plates each were used for CD4 naive and CD4 memory, two for CD8 naive, and one for CD8 memory. Broader findings and caveats from the paper: Pairwise subsampling indicated that sequencing depth was expected to affect the degree of clonotype sharing among donors. Sampling was restricted to blood, and TCR repertoires in tissue are likely to differ from TCR repertoires in blood. The small number of donors limited the genetic and exposure-history diversity represented. Compared with non-shared clonotypes, clonotypes shared by all four sorted-subset donors had higher generation probabilities. When several donors were compared, the shared fraction of clonotypes was 5% to 6.5% for naive CD4, around 3.5% for naive CD8, roughly 2.5% for memory CD4, and under 0.5% for memory CD8. Even with the large sequencing depth, rarefaction of the sorted-subset datasets indicated that sequencing was incomplete. Larger estimated clonotype richness was generally found for naive subsets than for memory subsets.

TCR CDR3 regions were amplified from genomic DNA by multiplex PCR using the deep immunoSEQ assay. Genomic DNA extracted from each cell subset was distributed evenly over all wells of several immunoSEQ 96-well plates, and each plate served as one replicate. For sorted subsets, about 220 ng of genomic DNA, equivalent to tens of thousands of T cell genomes, went into each replicate PCR. Purified libraries were measured with a Qubit 3.0 fluorometer, size-checked on a Bioanalyzer 2100, and measured again with the KAPA Library Quantification kit. Every immunoSEQ 96-well plate was sequenced on a separate single-read 150-cycle Illumina NextSeq 550 flow cell. As for how the authors treated the data: The immunoSEQ output contained only junctional sequences without quality scores, so filtering could not match that applied to full-length reads. Sequences were annotated with PyIR, a Python wrapper for IgBLAST v1.9, and V/J genes and CDR3 were assigned using IMGT germline references. Reads were removed for weak V/J assignments (E-value above 1e-6), missing CDR3, stop codons, out-of-frame junctions, or ambiguous translated residues. V3J clonotypes were defined by identical inferred V gene, J gene, and CDR3 amino acid sequence. The percentage overlap between two repertoires was calculated by dividing the number of shared unique clonotypes by the size of the smaller repertoire. Three approaches were used to assess repertoire richness: RTK rarefaction, the Chao1 estimator, and Recon v2.1 estimates of unobserved clonotypes. Generation probabilities were computed with OLGA for all TCRbeta clonotypes obtained by the gDNA method from a handful of donors. TCRdb stores this immuneACCESS table with in-frame sequences only. Part of the clones is absent; in the studies checked, under half of the shortfall reflects unresolved V genes, and no reason is known for the rest. V, J and clone size were drawn from that table, and D and trimming were deduced from the DNA. The sample table holds 90,000 to 120,000 clones, of which approximately 70% were seen once. The ten biggest clones cover around 26% of the sample.

Taken from the germline V gene, the CDR1 and CDR2 loops are MGHRA and YSYEKL. Including the terminal cysteine and phenylalanine, the CDR3 comprises 15 residues. Only CDR3 DNA is held: 45 bases, read in frame from base 1. V loses 1 base, J loses 4 bases, and the germline ends lie 13 bases apart. Healthy HIV-negative adults with no recently reported acute infections or vaccinations were included as donors. Every donor was a Caucasian adult living in Nashville, Tennessee, USA. CD8 memory samples were composed of magnetically selected CD45RO+ cells combined with CCR7-negative CD45RA+ effector memory (TemRA) cells. Blood was obtained by leukapheresis, after which PBMCs were separated by Ficoll-Histopaque density gradient centrifugation and cryopreserved in liquid nitrogen vapor phase. Analytical flow cytometry was used to check the purity and quantity of each magnetically sorted T cell population. Genomic DNA was isolated from every sorted fraction and measured by UV absorbance on a Nanodrop 2000c.

This clone was recorded only once. Its antigen remains unidentified. Base-call qualities are not available, and no considerably larger clone is one nucleotide away. The rearrangement joined TRBV4-1 to TRBJ2-5; the D gene is perhaps TRBD1 or TRBD2, each of them matching over 6 bases. The receptor comes from a woman aged 25-40 years in good health. The sample comprised memory CD8+ T cells sorted from blood. The sample's cell subset or site label, in plain terms: CD45RO+ cells pooled with CCR7-negative TemRA cells. The CDR3 amino acid sequence is: CASSQGPGGGETQYF. The nucleotide sequence reads TGCGCCAGCAGCCAAGGTCCCGGAGGGGGAGAGACCCAGTACTTC.